This T cell receptor (beta chain) derives from a study of blood T cell repertoires in COVID-19. The CDR3 extends over 12 amino acids. Germline V gene data show CDR1 as SGHDT and CDR2 as YYEEEE. V lost 0 bases to trimming and J lost 11 bases; unmatched junction nucleotides: 3. This table comes from immunoSEQ multiplex PCR, and its TCRdb copy is limited to in-frame clones, with some not included. The sample holds some 220,000 clones, 75% to 90% seen once. The origin of this receptor is a woman aged 18-29 years in a cohort exposed to, infected with or recovered from COVID-19 (not recorded which). The chain employs TRBV5-6 and TRBJ1-1, with 8 bases identical to TRBD1. Sequencing was performed on PBMCs or T cells enriched from blood (not recorded which). CDR3 sequence reads: CASSLETGAAFF. DNA for the CDR3: TGTGCCAGCAGCTTGGAGACAGGGGCCGCTTTCTTT.